These 29 T cell receptor beta chains were sequenced from one sample in a study of patients and donors after allogeneic stem cell transplantation. TCRdb called the RT-PCR reads again in MiXCR, with one record for every CDR3 protein. In the table there are roughly 230,000 distinct CDR3 sequences, less than 15% of which are singletons. Material for sequencing was blood, either unsorted or a sorted T cell fraction (not recorded which). All receptors derive from a human donor who was either an allogeneic HSCT recipient or a stem cell or donor lymphocyte infusion donor (not recorded which). It is not recorded whose cells these are; they may come from a transplant donor.

This clonotype was recorded a few times. The rearrangement links TRBV7-8 to TRBJ1-5, with D hard to call. Germline CDR1 reads SGHVS; CDR2 reads FQNEAQ. This CDR3 region has 16 residues. The V gene lost 5 bases and the J gene lost 1 base, with 15 bases spanning the gap. Here the CDR3 DNA reads TGTGCCAGCAGCCCTCGGGCCTTTAGCAGCAATCAGCCCCAGCATTTT. It codes for CASSPRAFSSNQPQHF.

The chain combines TRBV7-8 with TRBJ1-1; TRBD1 is a possible D gene (5 bases). CDR1 is SGHVS and CDR2 is FQNEAQ in the germline V gene. With 4 bases removed from V and 1 base from J, the gap between germline ends came to 16 bases. The CDR3 extends over 16 amino acids. The CDR3 DNA is TGTGCCAGCAGCTCAAAGGTCGGGGGACCGAACACTGAAGCTTTCTTT. This codes for CASSSKVGGPNTEAFF. Using reference TRBV7-8 and TRBJ1-1 for the parts outside the CDR3, the full variable domain is GAGVSQSPRYKVAKRGQDVALRCDPISGHVSLFWYQQALGQGPEFLTYFQNEAQLDKSGLPSDRFFAERPEGSVSTLKIQRTQQEDSAVYLCASSSKVGGPNTEAFFGQGTRLTVV.

This clonotype was picked up many times. This chain uses TRBV5-1 with TRBJ1-5; 7 nucleotides agree with TRBD1. The CDR3 is 15 amino acids. Germline V gene sequence: CDR1 SGHRS, CDR2 YFSETQ. V shed 3 bases and J 4 bases; nucleotides not matched to a gene: 7. In DNA form, the CDR3 reads TGCGCCAGCAGCTCCGGGACAGCCGATAATCAGCCCCAGCATTTT. It codes for CASSSGTADNQPQHF.

The chain employs TRBV24-1 and TRBJ2-7, with a weak D call TRBD2 (6 bases). The CDR3 has 12 residues. The ends were cut back, 7 bases at V and 4 bases at J, with 10 bases in the middle. From germline, CDR1 is KGHDR and CDR2 SFDVKD. The CDR3 coding sequence is TGTGCCACCAGATCGGAGGGGTACGAGCAGTACTTC. It encodes CATRSEGYEQYF.

This clonotype was counted only a few times. The V call is TRBV3-1, the J call TRBJ1-1; maybe TRBD1 (6 bases). Germline CDR1 LGHDT, CDR2 YNNKEL (reference sequence). The CDR3 loop spans 16 amino acids. The V and J ends lost 6 bases and 1 base respectively, with 18 bases between them. The CDR3 protein is CASRKGDLAGNTEAFF. The CDR3 DNA is TGTGCCAGCAGAAAGGGGGATTTGGCAGGGAACACTGAAGCTTTCTTT. The whole variable domain, filled in from reference TRBV3-1 and TRBJ1-1, reads DTAVSQTPKYLVTQMGNDKSIKCEQNLGHDTMYWYKQDSKKFLKIMFSYNNKELIINETVPNRFSPKSPDKAHLNLHINSLELGDSAVYFCASRKGDLAGNTEAFFGQGTRLTVV.

This clonotype was found many times. The chain employs TRBV3-1 and TRBJ1-5; D ambiguous. V lost 1 base to trimming and J lost 2 bases, with 6 bases between them. Germline CDR1 LGHDT, CDR2 YNNKEL (reference sequence). CDR3 length: 14 amino acids. The CDR3 DNA is TGTGCCAGCAGCCAAGGTCAGGGCAATCAGCCCCAGCATTTT. The encoded protein is CASSQGQGNQPQHF.

This clonotype was recorded at least ten times. This chain uses TRBV12-3 or TRBV12-4 with TRBJ1-5; 8 nucleotides match TRBD1. This CDR3 has 14 residues. V dropped 6 bases and J dropped 4; count of bases not matched to a gene: 5. The CDR3 is CASRDTGGNQPQHF. The CDR3 bases are TGTGCCAGCAGAGATACAGGGGGGAATCAGCCCCAGCATTTT.

V usage is TRBV7-3 and J usage is TRBJ2-1; 12 bases fit TRBD1. Germline trimming cut 0 bases from V and 10 bases from J; bases unmatched to any gene: 13. The CDR3 has 18 amino acids. Germline loops: CDR1 SGHTA, CDR2 FQGTGA. CDR3 amino acids: CASSLTTTGQGAGGEQFF. DNA of the CDR3: TGTGCCAGCAGCTTAACGACGACGGGACAGGGGGCCGGGGGGGAGCAGTTCTTC.

This chain connects TRBV4-1 to TRBJ1-3; no firm D call. The CDR3 is 18 residues long. CDR1 and CDR2 from the germline V gene are MGHRA and YSYEKL. The ends were cut back, 0 bases at V and 0 bases at J, with 15 bases in the middle. CDR3 region: CASSQDSPLRSSGNTIYF. The DNA of the CDR3 is TGCGCCAGCAGCCAAGACTCACCTTTGCGGAGCTCTGGAAACACCATATATTTT.

V usage is TRBV7-8 and J usage is TRBJ2-2; D uncertain. The CDR3 is made up of 13 amino acids. CDR1 and CDR2 from the germline V gene are SGHVS and FQNEAQ. V dropped 2 bases and J dropped 6 bases, with 7 bases sitting between them. The CDR3 DNA is TGTGCCAGCAGCTTATCAAGTTCCGGGGAGCTGTTTTTT. This sequence encodes CASSLSSSGELFF.

This clonotype was found once. V gene TRBV28 combines with J gene TRBJ1-2, with D unclear. The CDR3 loop spans 11 amino acids. Germline CDR1 MDHEN, CDR2 SYDVKM. The ends were cut back, 6 bases at V and 5 bases at J, with 7 bases in the middle. The CDR3, as DNA: TGTGCCAGCAGCATCCAATATGGCTACACCTTC. Protein: CASSIQYGYTF.

As for this clonotype: One end of the junction fails to match germline, which may point to a read error. The chain employs TRBV19 and TRBJ1-1; 9 nucleotides match TRBD1. The germline gives CDR1 LNHDA, CDR2 SQIVND (reference sequence). The CDR3 consists of 13 residues. CDR3 sequence (DNA): TGTGCCAGTACACGACAGGGGGGCCCTGAAGCTTGCTTT. Its translation: CASTRQGGPEACF.

This clonotype was counted many times. The chain uses TRBV12-3 or TRBV12-4 and TRBJ2-4, with D tentatively TRBD2 (5 bases). The V and J ends lost 4 bases and 3 bases respectively, with 19 bases between them. The CDR3 has 17 residues. CDR3 sequence reads: CASSSYEGLEVKNIQYF. The DNA for the CDR3 is TGTGCCAGCAGTTCCTACGAAGGTCTGGAGGTCAAAAACATTCAGTACTTC.

The chain combines TRBV27 with TRBJ2-7; D uncertain. Deletions cut 8 bases from V and 2 bases from J, with 10 bases between. The CDR3 extends over 12 amino acids. Germline assignment: CDR1 MNHEY and CDR2 SMNVEV (reference sequence). CDR3 amino acids: CASVDGAYEQYF. The CDR3 DNA reads as TGTGCCAGCGTGGACGGAGCCTACGAGCAGTACTTC.

The V gene is TRBV5-1, the J gene TRBJ2-4, with no clear D. The germline V gene has CDR1 SGHRS and CDR2 YFSETQ. With 3 bases removed from V and 3 bases from J, the gap between germline ends came to 7 bases. CDR3 size: 13 residues. The CDR3 sequence: CASSWQSKNIQYF. The CDR3 DNA is TGCGCCAGCAGCTGGCAAAGCAAAAACATTCAGTACTTC.

This chain joins TRBV29-1 and TRBJ2-5, with 13 bases lining up with TRBD2. Germline values: CDR1 SQVTM, CDR2 ANQGSEA. The CDR3 contains 15 residues. Unmatched junction bases numbered 10, after V lost 7 bases and J lost 5 bases. The CDR3: CSATSGRASGETQYF. CDR3 sequence (DNA): TGCAGCGCCACTAGCGGGAGGGCCAGTGGGGAGACCCAGTACTTC.

The table lists this clonotype with many counts. The CDR3 here is CASSQDGGDTEAFF. CDR3 sequence (DNA): TGCGCCAGCAGCCAAGACGGGGGAGACACTGAAGCTTTCTTT. The chain joins TRBV4-3 to TRBJ1-1; D possibly corresponds to TRBD1 (5 bases). The CDR3 is 14 residues long. Between the trimmed V and J ends, which lost 0 bases and 3 bases, there was a span of 8 bases. The germline CDR1 and CDR2 sequences are LGHNA and YSLEER.

This clonotype was detected only a few times. Here the CDR3 DNA reads TGTGCCAGCAGCTTGGAGCGCGGCCATAATTCACCCCTCCACTTT. Amino acids: CASSLERGHNSPLHF. The chain links TRBV5-5 to TRBJ1-6; D unresolved. Trimming left V 0 bases short and J 5 bases short, with 9 bases between. Germline lookup yields CDR1 SGHKS and CDR2 YYEKEE (reference sequence). CDR3 length equals 15 residues.

The table lists this clonotype with a few counts. V usage is TRBV20-1 and J usage is TRBJ1-2; D not certain. This CDR3 contains 14 residues. Germline values: CDR1 DFQATT, CDR2 SNEGSKA (reference sequence). V lost 5 bases, J lost 0 bases, and 13 bases lay in between. The CDR3: CSAGRSGTNYGYTF. CDR3 in DNA: TGCAGTGCTGGGCGTTCCGGAACTAACTATGGCTACACCTTC.

This clonotype was counted a few times. This chain links TRBV6-1 with TRBJ2-3; 12 bases align to TRBD2. This CDR3 has 19 residues. With V trimmed by 4 bases and J by 5 bases, 16 bases remained unmatched. CDR1 and CDR2 (germline): MNHNS, SASEGT. CDR3 DNA: TGTGCCAGCAGTGGGAGGCTAGCGGGAGGGCGTCGTATCGAAGATACGCAGTATTTT. Translation: CASSGRLAGGRRIEDTQYF.

The chain combines TRBV5-4 with TRBJ2-1; TRBD1 might be the D (6 bases). The CDR3 is made up of 16 amino acids. CDR1 is SGHNT, CDR2 YYREEE, per germline (reference sequence). V was trimmed by 3 bases and J by 5 bases, leaving 18 bases between them. The CDR3 protein is CASSWGLQGNNNEQFF. Written as DNA, the CDR3 is TGTGCCAGCAGCTGGGGTTTACAGGGCAATAACAATGAGCAGTTCTTC.

This clonotype was picked up a small number of times. This chain uses TRBV29-1 with TRBJ2-2, with D unclear. Germline lookup yields CDR1 SQVTM and CDR2 ANQGSEA. The CDR3 totals 13 residues. V lost 7 bases and J 0 bases, leaving 9 bases between the germline ends. The CDR3 sequence: CSGNTANTGELFF. CDR3 bases: TGCAGCGGGAATACAGCGAACACCGGGGAGCTGTTTTTT.

This clonotype was observed at least ten times. V usage is TRBV3-1 and J usage is TRBJ2-7; D might be TRBD1 or TRBD2, each matching 6 bases. The V gene's germline CDR1 is LGHDT and CDR2 YNNKEL (reference sequence). The CDR3 length is 15 residues. Trimming left V 6 bases short and J 0 bases short, with 15 bases between. In DNA form, the CDR3 reads TGTGCCAGCAGTCGCCGGGGGCTGAGCTCCTACGAGCAGTACTTC. It specifies CASSRRGLSSYEQYF.

This clonotype showed up just a few times. CDR3 sequence: CASSLVDQDRNQPQHF. Written as DNA, the CDR3 is TGTGCCAGCAGCTTGGTGGACCAGGATAGGAATCAGCCCCAGCATTTT. The chain joins TRBV5-5 to TRBJ1-5; D remains ambiguous. CDR1 and CDR2 (germline): SGHKS, YYEKEE (reference sequence). The CDR3 covers 16 residues. The V end was cut by 0 bases, the J end by 4 bases, with 14 bases between.

This CDR3 is CSAPGTSSPEQYF. Written as DNA, the CDR3 is TGCAGTGCCCCCGGGACTAGCTCGCCCGAGCAGTACTTC. The chain is built from TRBV20-1 and TRBJ2-7; the match to TRBD2 covers 9 bases. V trimming: 6 bases; J trimming: 6 bases; junction bases outside the gene matches: 9. The CDR3 has 13 amino acids. The germline V gene has CDR1 DFQATT and CDR2 SNEGSKA (reference sequence).

This chain uses TRBV6-1 with TRBJ2-7, with D maybe TRBD1 (6 bases). This CDR3 region has 15 residues. V lost 1 base and J 4 bases, leaving 14 bases between the germline ends. In germline, CDR1 is MNHNS, CDR2 SASEGT. The CDR3 here is CASSEVAGALYEQYF. CDR3 DNA sequence: TGTGCCAGCAGTGAAGTGGCAGGGGCCCTTTACGAGCAGTACTTC.

This clonotype occurred many times. The chain joins TRBV20-1 to TRBJ2-5; the match to TRBD2 covers 11 bases. Per the germline V gene, CDR1 is DFQATT and CDR2 is SNEGSKA (reference sequence). V shed 3 bases and J 5 bases; nucleotides not matched to a gene: 5. The CDR3 consists of 14 residues. CDR3 sequence reads: CSASQLAGDETQYF. The DNA for the CDR3 is TGCAGTGCTAGCCAACTAGCGGGGGATGAGACCCAGTACTTC.

Ten or more counts support this clonotype. One end of the junction fails to match germline, which may point to a read error. The J gene is TRBJ2-1, the V gene TRBV20-1; 9 nucleotides agree with TRBD2. Per the germline V gene, CDR1 is DFQATT and CDR2 is SNEGSKA (reference sequence). CDR3 size: 14 residues. The CDR3 sequence is CSARETSGGVEQFF. CDR3 DNA sequence: TGCAGTGCTCGAGAGACTAGCGGAGGAGTTGAGCAGTTCTTC.

The rearrangement links TRBV5-1 to TRBJ1-2, with D unclear. The CDR3 is 13 amino acids. V shed 4 bases and J shed 5 bases, with 12 bases lying between them. Germline CDR1 SGHRS, CDR2 YFSETQ. CDR3: CASSKGLGYGYTF. DNA of the CDR3: TGCGCCAGCAGCAAGGGCCTGGGGTATGGCTACACCTTC.